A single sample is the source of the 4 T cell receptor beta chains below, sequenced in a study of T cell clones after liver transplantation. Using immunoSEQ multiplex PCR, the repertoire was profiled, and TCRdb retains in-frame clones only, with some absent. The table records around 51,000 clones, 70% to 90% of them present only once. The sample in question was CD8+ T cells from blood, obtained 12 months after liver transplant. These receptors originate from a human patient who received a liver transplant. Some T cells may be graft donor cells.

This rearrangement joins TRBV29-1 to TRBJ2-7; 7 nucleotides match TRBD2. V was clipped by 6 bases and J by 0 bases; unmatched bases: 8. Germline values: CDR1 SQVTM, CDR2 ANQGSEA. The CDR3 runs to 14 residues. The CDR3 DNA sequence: TGCAGCGTCGAGGGACTAAAAGGCTCCTACGAGCAGTACTTC. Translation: CSVEGLKGSYEQYF.

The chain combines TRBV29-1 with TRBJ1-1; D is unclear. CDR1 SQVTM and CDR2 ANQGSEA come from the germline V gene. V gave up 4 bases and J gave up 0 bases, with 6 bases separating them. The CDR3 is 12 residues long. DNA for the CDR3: TGCAGCGTTGGGCAGATGAACACTGAAGCTTTCTTT. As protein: CSVGQMNTEAFF.

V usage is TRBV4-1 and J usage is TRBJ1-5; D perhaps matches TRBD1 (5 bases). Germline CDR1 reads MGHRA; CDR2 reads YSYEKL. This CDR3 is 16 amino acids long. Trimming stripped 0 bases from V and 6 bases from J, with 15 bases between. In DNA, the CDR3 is TGCGCCAGCAGCCAAGATGGGGGTGGGTTGGTTCAGCCCCAGCATTTT. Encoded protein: CASSQDGGGLVQPQHF.

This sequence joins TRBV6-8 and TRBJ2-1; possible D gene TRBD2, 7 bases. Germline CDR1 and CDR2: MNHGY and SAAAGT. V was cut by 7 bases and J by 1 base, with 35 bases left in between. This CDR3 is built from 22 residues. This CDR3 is CASTGGTPHASGQTFSYNEQFF. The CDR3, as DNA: TGTGCCAGCACCGGGGGGACCCCGCATGCTTCCGGACAGACTTTTTCCTACAATGAGCAGTTCTTC.